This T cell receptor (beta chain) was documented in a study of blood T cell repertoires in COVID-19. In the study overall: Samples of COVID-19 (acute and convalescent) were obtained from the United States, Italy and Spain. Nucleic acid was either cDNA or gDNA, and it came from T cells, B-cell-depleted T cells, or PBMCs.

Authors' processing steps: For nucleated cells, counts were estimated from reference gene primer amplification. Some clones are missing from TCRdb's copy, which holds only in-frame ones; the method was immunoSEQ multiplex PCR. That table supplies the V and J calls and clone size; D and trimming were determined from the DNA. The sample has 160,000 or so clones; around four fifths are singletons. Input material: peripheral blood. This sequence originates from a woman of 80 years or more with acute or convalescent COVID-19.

CDR3 residues: CASTPSGTSVVSEQYF. The CDR3 DNA reads as TGTGCCAGCACCCCCTCCGGGACTAGCGTCGTTTCCGAGCAGTACTTC. The chain combines TRBV28 with TRBJ2-7; 10 bases are shared with TRBD2. The CDR3 has 16 amino acids. V was clipped by 7 bases and J by 6 bases; unmatched bases: 15. The germline V gene has CDR1 MDHEN and CDR2 SYDVKM.